This record covers a single T cell receptor (beta chain). What this receptor recognizes is not known. There are no base qualities to consult, and no much larger clone falls within one base. The protocol used for the library was 5' RACE. These reads were obtained on an Illumina HiSeq 2500. A second PCR of about 7 to 12 cycles was performed with a sample-barcoded 5' primer and a J-beta primer mix. A unique molecular identifier was introduced onto each TCR beta cDNA molecule by a template-switch 5' adaptor carrying 12 random nucleotides. Each sample yielded at least 2.5 million CDR3-containing paired-end reads. The Mint cDNA synthesis kit, primed by a TRBC-specific oligonucleotide, was used to synthesize first-strand cDNA from all RNA. All cDNA was treated with uracil-DNA glycosylase and then went through a first 18-cycle PCR with the universal primers M1SS and BC2_uni_R. As for the authors' bioinformatics: For normalization, 1 million high-quality reads, each with a distinct molecular identifier, were randomly selected from each sample. Instead of being binned into consensus sequences, reads that shared molecular identifiers were thrown out. MiTCR, with a Q25 quality threshold and the strictest error-elimination algorithm, was used for CDR3 identification, clonotype clustering and error correction. A nonparametric unseen species model with Euler transformation was used to estimate a lower bound on total TCR beta diversity. The raw public data were reprocessed by TCRdb itself: fastp quality trimming at Q25, MiXCR clonotype calling, in-frame beta chains only. Rows with one shared CDR3 protein collapse into an entry with the most common genes and DNA. For this entry, the V and J calls and clone size follow TCRdb and not the study's own pipeline. In this sample the table shows about 680,000 distinct CDR3 sequences, around 49% of which occur a single time. The ten largest clones represent 25% to 35% of the sample.

The approximately 39 donors, aged about 6 to 100 years, were systemically healthy Caucasian individuals from Russia. About 10 milliliters of peripheral blood were collected from each donor into EDTA-treated Vacutainer tubes. Ficoll-Paque density-gradient centrifugation was used to isolate PBMCs, with at least 6.5 million per sample. Total RNA, at least 5 micrograms per sample, was extracted from PBMCs with Trizol reagent. For every donor, an aliquot of PBMCs went through flow cytometry to measure the percentages of naive CD45RAhigh/CD27high T cells. The sample belongs to a study of blood T cells in healthy people across ages (dated by TCRdb to the mid-2010s). About the study as a whole: In model experiments, template switching captured about one uniquely barcoded TCR beta cDNA molecule for every two T cells. The study measured age-related changes in TCR beta repertoire diversity using deep sequencing normalized with unique cDNA molecular identifiers. Four age groups were formed from the donors: young (average approximately 17 years), middle-aged (around 40), aged (about 68) and long-lived (more than 75). To avoid experimental bias, donors of different ages were spread randomly across the sequencing lanes. The study analyzed two additional independent replicas of 1 million unique cDNA reads from the same blood draw for two donors, one aged 18 to 30 and one aged 80 or older. Here is what the overall study found, with its caveats: Estimates of total diversity based on one million sequenced T cells were considered lower bounds and underestimates. Observed TCR beta diversity correlated strongly with the percentage of naive T cells measured by flow cytometry. Compared with the aged group, more naive CD4+ T cells, fewer expanded clones and increased TCR diversity were shown by the long-lived group, suggesting age selection. Observed TCR beta diversity per million T cells fell roughly linearly with age, and a significant reduction was already apparent by age roughly 41. The CMV infection status of donors was not known, potentially confounding age-related changes in expanded clonotypes. Because profiling used bulk unsorted PBMCs, naive and antigen-experienced compartments could not be compared conclusively.

Sequenced input: blood. The receptor's source is an older woman in good health.

The bases are TGTGCCAGCAGCTTAGATCGGTCAGATGCAACTAATGAAAAACTGTTTTTT. Translated, it reads CASSLDRSDATNEKLFF. This chain joins TRBV11-2 to TRBJ1-4; the D gene lacks a confident call. From the cysteine through the phenylalanine, the CDR3 covers 17 amino acids. The entry retains the CDR3 DNA only, 51 bases that are in frame from base 1. From a lookup of the germline V gene, CDR1 and CDR2 are SGHAT and FQNNGV. V gives up 0 bases and J gives up 0 bases, and the segment between their germline ends measures 11 bases.